A single sample gave rise to the 13 T cell receptor beta chains below, sequenced in a study of post-analysis software for immune sequencing data. The study's findings and limits: Patients showed TRBV5-6, TRBV5-1 and TRBV20-1 among roughly 5 TRBV segments more frequent than in controls.

The library was made from cDNA and included unique molecular identifiers. TCRdb ran MiXCR on the PCR reads and lists one entry per CDR3 protein. Here the sample spans 600,000 to 700,000 distinct CDR3 sequences, 59% being singletons. The antigens these receptors bind are not known. Sequencing was carried out using blood. These receptors originate from a girl aged 2 to 9 with multiple sclerosis.

This chain uses TRBV12-3 or TRBV12-4 with TRBJ2-7, with D perhaps matching TRBD2 (5 bases). The V and J ends lost 3 bases and 7 bases respectively, with 16 bases between them. CDR3 length: 14 amino acids. This CDR3 is CASSFGGSPWEQYF. DNA of the CDR3: TGTGCCAGCAGTTTTGGTGGGAGTCCTTGGGAGCAGTACTTC.

The chain carries TRBV7-9 and TRBJ2-4; 9 bases line up with TRBD2. CDR1 and CDR2 from the germline V gene are SEHNR and FQNEAQ (reference sequence). The CDR3 length is 13 residues. V lost 10 bases and J lost 3; bases outside the gene matches: 4. DNA for the CDR3: TGTGCCATCGGAGCGGGGGGCAAAAACATTCAGTACTTC. Translating it yields CAIGAGGKNIQYF. The full variable domain, its missing parts supplied by reference TRBV7-9 and TRBJ2-4, is DTGVSQNPRHKITKRGQNVTFRCDPISEHNRLYWYRQTLGQGPEFLTYFQNEAQLEKSRLLSDRFSAERPKGSFSTLEIQRTEQGDSAMYLCAIGAGGKNIQYFGAGTRLSVL.

The chain carries TRBV20-1 and TRBJ1-1; D is unclear. Germline CDR1 DFQATT, CDR2 SNEGSKA (reference sequence). Trimming stripped 5 bases from V and 1 base from J, with 14 bases between. The CDR3 consists of 14 residues. DNA of the CDR3: TGCAGTGCTCCCCCGGGCCCCAGGAACACTGAAGCTTTCTTT. It yields the protein CSAPPGPRNTEAFF.

This clonotype was observed once. The gene calls are TRBV27 and TRBJ2-5, with TRBD1 matching 7 bases. The DNA end is more similar to TRBJ2-7, so the J call may be wrong. Germline CDR1 is MNHEY and CDR2 is SMNVEV (reference sequence). This CDR3 is built from 15 residues. The CDR3 region is CASSRTGDAVYEQYF. In nucleotides, the CDR3 is TGTGCCAGCAGTCGGACAGGAGACGCCGTCTACGAGCAGTACTTC.

The V and J genes are TRBV12-3 or TRBV12-4 and TRBJ2-1; 7 bases match TRBD1. The CDR3 runs 15 residues. The V and J ends lost 4 bases and 3 bases, in that order; junction bases with no gene match: 6. Here the CDR3 DNA reads TGTGCCAGCAGTTCCGACAGGGCGAACTACAATGAGCAGTTCTTC. Translated, it gives CASSSDRANYNEQFF.

Points on this clonotype: One end of the junction fails to match germline, which may point to a read error. The rearrangement uses TRBV6-2 or TRBV6-3 and TRBJ1-1, with 10 positions matching TRBD1. The CDR3 sequence is 14 residues long. The germline gives CDR1 MNHEY, CDR2 SVGEGT. The CDR3 loop is CASSQTGGETEAFF. In DNA, the CDR3 is TGTGCCAGCAGCCAGACAGGGGGCGAGACTGAGGCTTTCTTT.

The chain joins TRBV7-2 to TRBJ2-6; TRBD1 might be the D (5 bases). Trimming took off 5 bases at V and 0 bases at J, with 17 bases between the two ends. Germline CDR1 is SGHTA and CDR2 is FQGNSA. This CDR3 has 18 residues. CDR3 sequence reads: CASSLQALGASGANVLTF. The CDR3 region has the DNA TGTGCCAGCAGCCTACAGGCTCTTGGGGCCTCTGGGGCCAACGTCCTGACTTTC.

This clonotype was seen more than once but under ten times. The chain links TRBV29-1 to TRBJ2-5; D is tentatively TRBD1 or TRBD2 (5 bases each). The CDR3 spans 13 residues. The ends were cut back, 3 bases at V and 4 bases at J, with 12 bases in the middle. From germline, CDR1 is SQVTM and CDR2 ANQGSEA. The chain's CDR3 is CSVERGLLETQYF. DNA of the CDR3: TGCAGCGTTGAGAGGGGCCTCCTAGAGACCCAGTACTTC.

V is TRBV20-1 and J is TRBJ2-1, with 10 bases matching TRBD2. This CDR3 region has 16 residues. The V segment lost 1 base and the J segment 3 bases; nucleotides outside the gene matches: 6. Germline values: CDR1 DFQATT, CDR2 SNEGSKA (reference sequence). In DNA form, the CDR3 reads TGCAGTGCTAGAGTTACAGCGGGGGGGAACTACAATGAGCAGTTCTTC. Residues: CSARVTAGGNYNEQFF.

This chain joins TRBV7-2 and TRBJ2-3, with TRBD2 matching over 8 bases. The CDR3 is 16 amino acids. Looked up from germline, CDR1 is SGHTA and CDR2 is FQGNSA. The V segment lost 0 bases and the J segment 1 base; nucleotides outside the gene matches: 3. DNA for the CDR3: TGTGCCAGCAGCTTAGCGGAAGCGGGGGGCACAGATACGCAGTATTTT. It codes for CASSLAEAGGTDTQYF.

This clonotype came up a few times. The J gene is TRBJ1-2, the V gene TRBV29-1, with D unclear. The CDR3 contains 13 residues. V was trimmed by 5 bases and J by 3 bases, leaving 13 bases between them. Germline V gene lookup returns CDR1 SQVTM and CDR2 ANQGSEA. The DNA for the CDR3 is TGCAGCGTTTGGGCCGATCAAGACTATGGCTACACCTTC. Amino acid sequence: CSVWADQDYGYTF. Complete variable domain (other parts from reference TRBV29-1 and TRBJ1-2): SAVISQKPSRDICQRGTSLTIQCQVDSQVTMMFWYRQQPGQSLTLIATANQGSEATYESGFVIDKFPISRPNLTFSTLTVSNMSPEDSSIYLCSVWADQDYGYTFGSGTRLTVV.

A single count supports this clonotype. This sequence joins TRBV5-1 and TRBJ2-7, with TRBD1 identical over 9 bases. CDR1 and CDR2 from the germline V gene are SGHRS and YFSETQ. V gave up 7 bases and J gave up 5 bases; unmatched junction bases: 10. The CDR3 spans 14 residues. CDR3 DNA: TGCGCCAGCGTCATGGGACAGGGAGGCCACGAGCAGTACTTC. Translating gives CASVMGQGGHEQYF.

The chain has TRBV5-6 and TRBJ1-1, with D perhaps matching TRBD1 (6 bases). This CDR3 spans 13 amino acids. V lost 0 bases and J lost 10, with 13 bases in between. From germline, CDR1 is SGHDT and CDR2 YYEEEE. The CDR3 DNA follows: TGTGCCAGCAGCTTGGCTGGGGGCGGGGGAGCTTTCTTT. The encoded protein is CASSLAGGGGAFF. Full variable domain (outside the CDR3, taken from reference TRBV5-6 and TRBJ1-1): DAGVTQSPTHLIKTRGQQVTLRCSPKSGHDTVSWYQQALGQGPQFIFQYYEEEERQRGNFPDRFSGHQFPNYSSELNVNALLLGDSALYLCASSLAGGGGAFFGQGTRLTVV.